The entry below describes one TCR beta chain. Its target is unknown. Primers for the PCR totalled 60 Vbeta and 13 Jbeta. Measured with immunoSEQ multiplex PCR; TCRdb has only the in-frame clones, and not every one. The table lists more than 95,000 clones, roughly three quarters of them singletons. Germline CDR1 is MNHEY and CDR2 is SMNVEV (reference sequence). Trimming took off 4 bases at V and 6 bases at J, with 23 bases between the two ends. CDR3 length: 17 amino acids. This sample is drawn from a study of cytomegalovirus exposure and HLA in healthy donors. Study-level results: Presence/absence analyses took donor sequencing depth as roughly uniform. 164 TCR beta chains were listed as cytomegalovirus-associated.

This receptor was identified in a young woman in good health and CMV-seropositive. V usage is TRBV27 and J usage is TRBJ2-3; weak D call: TRBD1 (6 bases). Sequencing input: PBMCs. Here the CDR3 reads CASSSPRDTRRRDTQYF. The CDR3 DNA is TGTGCCAGCAGTTCACCCCGGGACACCCGGAGGAGGGATACGCAGTATTTT.